This passage covers 4 T cell receptor beta chains from one sample sequenced in a study of CD8 T cells in ankylosing spondylitis (dated by TCRdb to about 2017). Library preparation used 5' RACE. Sequencing instrument: Illumina HiSeq 2500. Using fastp at Q25 and MiXCR, TCRdb reprocessed the public reads and kept productive beta chains. For every CDR3 protein sequence, its rows merge into one entry that carries the most common genes and DNA. In this sample the table shows 100,000 to 150,000 distinct CDR3 sequences, about an eighth of which occur a single time. Around 4.1% of the sample is held by the ten biggest clonotypes. The sequencing sample was made of blood, either unsorted or a sorted T cell fraction (not recorded which). The receptors were gathered from a female donor with ankylosing spondylitis or in good health (not recorded which).

This chain uses TRBV7-9 with TRBJ2-5; TRBD2 matches 7 bases. In germline, CDR1 is SEHNR, CDR2 FQNEAQ (reference sequence). The CDR3 sequence is 15 residues long. The J segment lost 0 bases and the V segment lost 1 base, leaving 2 bases of the junction unmatched. CDR3 protein: CASSLGGGHQETQYF. CDR3 DNA sequence: TGTGCCAGCAGCTTAGGGGGAGGGCACCAAGAGACCCAGTACTTC.

A note on this clonotype: This may be a read error, as it is one base from a much larger clone. V usage is TRBV5-1 and J usage is TRBJ2-1, with D possibly being TRBD1 (5 bases). This CDR3 is 12 amino acids long. V gave up 0 bases and J gave up 14 bases, with 12 bases separating them. In germline, CDR1 is SGHRS, CDR2 YFSETQ. DNA of the CDR3: TGCGCCAGCAGCTTGGTCGCAGGGTTCAAGTTCTTC. This translates into CASSLVAGFKFF.

This clonotype was counted many times. The J gene is TRBJ1-2, the V gene TRBV12-3 or TRBV12-4; 10 bases map to TRBD1. Germline trimming cut 3 bases from V and 2 bases from J; bases unmatched to any gene: 3. The CDR3 loop spans 15 amino acids. CDR3 bases: TGTGCCAGCAGTTTCCGGACAGGGGGAAACTATGGCTACACCTTC. Translation gives CASSFRTGGNYGYTF.

As concerns this clonotype: This may be a read error, as it is one base from a much larger clone. Since no conserved phenylalanine or tryptophan closes the CDR3, a read error is the likely cause. V is TRBV19 and J is TRBJ1-2; D gene ambiguous. Germline CDR1 reads LNHDA; CDR2 reads SQIVND (reference sequence). V lost 3 bases and J lost 7, with 18 bases in between. The CDR3 is 15 amino acids. CDR3 amino acids: CASSIASGSQSGYTL. In DNA form, the CDR3 reads TGTGCCAGTAGTATCGCCAGCGGGTCGCAGTCTGGCTACACCCTC.